The present TCR beta chain was sequenced within a study of blood T cell repertoires in COVID-19. Study summary: The samples span acute and convalescent COVID-19 from the United States, Italy and Spain. Sources were T cells, B-cell-depleted T cells, or PBMCs; the material itself was cDNA or gDNA.

Per the germline V gene, CDR1 is LNHDA and CDR2 is SQIVND (reference sequence). The ends lost 6 bases at V and 4 bases at J; junction bases unmatched: 8. This CDR3 contains 16 residues. Original handling: Researchers report that nucleated cell counts were estimated from reference gene primer amplification. Profiling relied on immunoSEQ multiplex PCR, and the TCRdb table lists in-frame clones only, not all of them. D and trimming come from the DNA, and the V and J calls and clone size come from that table. The table has some 190,000 clones, 85% seen once. This TCR was sampled from an elderly woman with acute or convalescent COVID-19. V is TRBV19 and J is TRBJ2-6, with 8 bases lining up with TRBD1. The sequenced sample consisted of peripheral blood. The CDR3 sequence: CASSTQGELGANVLTF. CDR3 nucleotide sequence: TGTGCCAGTAGCACACAGGGGGAACTAGGGGCCAACGTCCTGACTTTC.